The 14 T cell receptor beta chains presented below share a single source sample, sequenced in a study of T cells expressing NK-cell markers. TCRdb reprocessed the 5' RACE reads and reports one entry per CDR3 protein, with no DNA. This table lists about 380,000 distinct CDR3 sequences. The sequencing input was blood T cells: a sorted CD56 or NKG2C T cell subset, CD4+ or CD8+ T cells, or bulk PBMC T cells (not recorded which). Every receptor here comes from a man between 18 and 69 years old in good health.

The rearrangement links TRBV20-1 to TRBJ2-7; TCRdb gives TRBD2 as the D gene, but with no DNA this cannot be confirmed. Germline CDR1 is DFQATT and CDR2 is SNEGSKA (reference sequence). The CDR3 has 12 amino acids. The CDR3 is CSARERGHEQYF.

This chain links TRBV11-2 with TRBJ2-7; the D call from TCRdb, TRBD1, cannot be confirmed without DNA. The CDR3 covers 13 residues. Germline CDR1 is SGHAT and CDR2 is FQNNGV. The chain's CDR3 is CASSPPTGAIEYF.

The chain combines TRBV18 with TRBJ2-7. Germline V gives CDR1 KGHSH, CDR2 LQKENI. The CDR3 runs 15 residues. CDR3 protein: CASSPRTVISYEQYF. Complete variable domain (other parts from reference TRBV18 and TRBJ2-7): NAGVMQNPRHLVRRRGQEARLRCSPMKGHSHVYWYRQLPEEGLKFMVYLQKENIIDESGMPKERFSAEFPKEGPSILRIQQVVRGDSAAYFCASSPRTVISYEQYFGPGTRLTVT.

The chain joins TRBV3-1 to TRBJ2-3; TCRdb's assignment of TRBD1 cannot be checked, as there is no DNA. The CDR3 has 18 amino acids. Germline assignment: CDR1 LGHDT and CDR2 YNNKEL (reference sequence). This CDR3 reads CASSQDGGGGGYTDTQYF.

CDR3 amino acids: CASSYTGTGKETQYF. The V gene is TRBV28, the J gene TRBJ2-5; there is no DNA to check the TCRdb D call of TRBD1. This CDR3 spans 15 amino acids. From germline, CDR1 is MDHEN and CDR2 SYDVKM.

The chain recombines TRBV7-3 with TRBJ2-1. CDR1 is SGHTA, CDR2 FQGTGA, per germline. There are 14 residues in the CDR3. The CDR3 loop is CASSPQGRYNEQFF.

The chain employs TRBV7-9 and TRBJ1-4; without DNA, the TCRdb call of TRBD1 cannot be checked. Germline values: CDR1 SEHNR, CDR2 FQNEAQ (reference sequence). This CDR3 has 16 amino acids. This CDR3 reads CASSLGQATTNEKLFF.

V and J are TRBV11-1 and TRBJ2-1; lacking DNA, the TRBD1 call made by TCRdb goes unchecked. The CDR3 has 15 residues. Germline V gives CDR1 SGHAT, CDR2 FQDESV (reference sequence). The CDR3 protein is CASTPRDNQRSGQFF.

J is TRBJ2-3 and V is TRBV6-1; TCRdb names TRBD1, which stays unverified in the absence of DNA. Germline V lookup: CDR1 MNHNS, CDR2 SASEGT. The CDR3 has 16 residues. CDR3 sequence: CASSRLTGGTTDTQYF.

The chain links TRBV29-1 to TRBJ1-2. Germline V gene lookup returns CDR1 SQVTM and CDR2 ANQGSEA. The CDR3 is 12 residues long. The CDR3 sequence is CSAGGSYYGYTF.

The chain couples TRBV20-1 to TRBJ1-1; absent DNA, TCRdb's TRBD1 call cannot be checked. Germline V gene data show CDR1 as DFQATT and CDR2 as SNEGSKA (reference sequence). The CDR3 extends over 16 amino acids. The CDR3: CSARSAVEGAATEAFF.

The chain has TRBV6-5 and TRBJ1-2. CDR1 MNHEY and CDR2 SVGAGI come from the germline V gene. The CDR3 consists of 18 residues. CDR3 sequence reads: CASSYVGLLGRDDYGYTF.

The chain uses TRBV6-4 and TRBJ2-1; TCRdb outputs TRBD2, but without DNA this stays unchecked. The CDR3 covers 15 residues. CDR1 and CDR2 from the germline V gene are MRHNA and SNTAGT. CDR3: CASSDSLAKVNEQFF.

The chain joins TRBV12-5 to TRBJ2-5. The CDR3 is made up of 11 amino acids. The V gene's germline CDR1 is LGHNT and CDR2 FRNRAP. CDR3 region: CASGSEETQYF.